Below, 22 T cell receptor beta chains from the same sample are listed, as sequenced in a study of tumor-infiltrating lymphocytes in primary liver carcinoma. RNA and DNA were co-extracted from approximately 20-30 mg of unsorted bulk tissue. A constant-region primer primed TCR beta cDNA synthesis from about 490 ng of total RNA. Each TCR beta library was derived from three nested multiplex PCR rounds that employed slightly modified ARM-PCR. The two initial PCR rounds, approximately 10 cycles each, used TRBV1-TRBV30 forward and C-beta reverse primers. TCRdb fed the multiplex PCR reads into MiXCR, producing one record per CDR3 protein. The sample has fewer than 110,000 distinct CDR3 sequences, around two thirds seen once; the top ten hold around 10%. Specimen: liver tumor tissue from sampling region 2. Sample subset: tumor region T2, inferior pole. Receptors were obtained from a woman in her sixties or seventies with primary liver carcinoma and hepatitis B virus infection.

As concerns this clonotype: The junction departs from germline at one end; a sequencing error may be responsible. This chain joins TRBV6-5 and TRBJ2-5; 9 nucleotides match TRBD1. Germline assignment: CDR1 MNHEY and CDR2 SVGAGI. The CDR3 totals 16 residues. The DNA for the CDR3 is TGTACCAGTAGTTACGGCTACAACAGGGGGCTGGAGACCCAGTACTTC. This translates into CTSSYGYNRGLETQYF.

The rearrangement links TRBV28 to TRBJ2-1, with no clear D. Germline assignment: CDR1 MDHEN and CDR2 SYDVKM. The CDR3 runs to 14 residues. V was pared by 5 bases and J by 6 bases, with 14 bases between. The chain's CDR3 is CASSQVQWGNEQFF. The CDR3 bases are TGTGCCAGCAGTCAGGTCCAGTGGGGCAATGAGCAGTTCTTC. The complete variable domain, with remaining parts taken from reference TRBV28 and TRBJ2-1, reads DVKVTQSSRYLVKRTGEKVFLECVQDMDHENMFWYRQDPGLGLRLIYFSYDVKMKEKGDIPEGYSVSREKKERFSLILESASTNQTSMYLCASSQVQWGNEQFFGPGTRLTVL.

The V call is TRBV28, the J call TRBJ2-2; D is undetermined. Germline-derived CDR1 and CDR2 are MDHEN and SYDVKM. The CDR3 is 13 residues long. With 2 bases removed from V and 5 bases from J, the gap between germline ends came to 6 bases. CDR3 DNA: TGTGCCAGCAGTTTAATACGGACCGGGGAGCTGTTTTTT. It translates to CASSLIRTGELFF.

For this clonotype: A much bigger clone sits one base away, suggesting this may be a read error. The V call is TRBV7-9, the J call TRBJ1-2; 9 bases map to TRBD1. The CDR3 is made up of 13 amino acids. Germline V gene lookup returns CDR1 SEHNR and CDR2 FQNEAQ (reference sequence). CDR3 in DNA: TGTACCAGCAGCTTTGACAGGGGGGGCGGCTACACCTTC. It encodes CTSSFDRGGGYTF.

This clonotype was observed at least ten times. The CDR3 loop is CASGGTSGIRIAGELFF. CDR3 in DNA: TGTGCCAGCGGCGGGACTAGCGGGATTAGAATTGCCGGGGAGCTGTTTTTT. The chain has TRBV28 and TRBJ2-2, with 13 bases identical to TRBD2. CDR3 length: 17 residues. Germline V gene lookup returns CDR1 MDHEN and CDR2 SYDVKM. The J segment lost 6 bases and the V segment lost 8 bases, leaving 12 bases of the junction unmatched.

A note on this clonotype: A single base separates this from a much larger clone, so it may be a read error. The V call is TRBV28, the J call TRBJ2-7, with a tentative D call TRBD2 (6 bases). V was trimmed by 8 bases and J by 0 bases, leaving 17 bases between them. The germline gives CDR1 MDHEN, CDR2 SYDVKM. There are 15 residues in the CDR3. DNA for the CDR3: TGTGCCAGCGGACTAAGATCTAGCGTCTCCTACGAGCAGTACTTC. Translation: CASGLRSSVSYEQYF.

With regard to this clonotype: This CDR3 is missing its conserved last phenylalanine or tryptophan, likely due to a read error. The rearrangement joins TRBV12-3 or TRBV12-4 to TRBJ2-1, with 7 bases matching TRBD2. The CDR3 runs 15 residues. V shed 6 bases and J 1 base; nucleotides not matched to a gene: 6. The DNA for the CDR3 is TGTGCCAGCAGCGAAAGCGGGGCGTCCTACAATGAGCAGTTCATC. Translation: CASSESGASYNEQFI.

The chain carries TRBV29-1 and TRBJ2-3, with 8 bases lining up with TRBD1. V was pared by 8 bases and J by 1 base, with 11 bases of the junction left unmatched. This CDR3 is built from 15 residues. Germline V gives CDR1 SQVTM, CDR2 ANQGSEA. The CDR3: CSTEIRGRGTDTQYF. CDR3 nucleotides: TGCAGCACTGAAATCAGGGGGCGAGGCACAGATACGCAGTATTTT.

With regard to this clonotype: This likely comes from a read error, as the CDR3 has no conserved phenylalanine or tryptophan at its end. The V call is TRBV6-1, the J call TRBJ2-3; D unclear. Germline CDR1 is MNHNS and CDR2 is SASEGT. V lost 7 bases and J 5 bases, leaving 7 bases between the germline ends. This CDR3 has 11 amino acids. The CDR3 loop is CASTGGDTQYY. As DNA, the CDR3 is TGTGCCAGCACTGGTGGAGATACGCAGTATTAT.

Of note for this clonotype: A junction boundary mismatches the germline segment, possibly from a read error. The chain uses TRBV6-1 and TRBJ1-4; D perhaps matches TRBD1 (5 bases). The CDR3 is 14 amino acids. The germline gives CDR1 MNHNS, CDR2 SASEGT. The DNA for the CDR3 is TGTGCCAACAGTGATGGCTGGGGGGATGAAAAACTGTTTTTT. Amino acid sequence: CANSDGWGDEKLFF.

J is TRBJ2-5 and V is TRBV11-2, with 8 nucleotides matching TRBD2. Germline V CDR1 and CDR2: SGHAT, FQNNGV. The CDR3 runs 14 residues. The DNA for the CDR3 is TGTGTAAGCAACTTTACGGGAGGGGGGGAGACCCAGTACTTC. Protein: CVSNFTGGGETQYF. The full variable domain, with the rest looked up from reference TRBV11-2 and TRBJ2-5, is EAGVAQSPRYKIIEKRQSVAFWCNPISGHATLYWYQQILGQGPKLLIQFQNNGVVDDSQLPKDRFSAERLKGVDSTLKIQPAKLEDSAVYLCVSNFTGGGETQYFGPGTRLLVL.

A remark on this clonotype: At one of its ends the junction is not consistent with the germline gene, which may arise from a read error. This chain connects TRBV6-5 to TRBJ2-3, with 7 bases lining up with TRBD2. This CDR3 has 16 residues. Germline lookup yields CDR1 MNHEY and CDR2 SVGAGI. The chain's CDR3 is CASKRAGWSGTDTQYF. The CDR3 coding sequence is TGTGCCAGCAAGCGAGCGGGATGGTCTGGCACTGATACGCAGTATTTT.

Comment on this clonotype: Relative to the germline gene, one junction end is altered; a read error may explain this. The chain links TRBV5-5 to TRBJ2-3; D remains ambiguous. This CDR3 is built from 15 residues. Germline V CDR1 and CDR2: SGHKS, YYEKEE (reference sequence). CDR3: CASSLSSRPPDMQYF. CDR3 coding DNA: TGTGCGAGCAGTTTGAGCTCCCGGCCCCCAGATATGCAGTATTTT.

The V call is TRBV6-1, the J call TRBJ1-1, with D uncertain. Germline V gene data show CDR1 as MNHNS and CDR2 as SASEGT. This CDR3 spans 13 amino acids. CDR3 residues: CTISPPPNTEAFF. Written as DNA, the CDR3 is TGTACCATCAGTCCCCCCCCTAACACTGAAGCTTTCTTT.

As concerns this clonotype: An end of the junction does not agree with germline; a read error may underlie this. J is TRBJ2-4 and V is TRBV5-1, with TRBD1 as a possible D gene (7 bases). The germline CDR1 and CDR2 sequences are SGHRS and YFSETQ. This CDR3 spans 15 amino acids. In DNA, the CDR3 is TGCGTCAGCAGCAGCAGGGGGGCGCCGGGAAACATTCAGTACTTC. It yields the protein CVSSSRGAPGNIQYF.

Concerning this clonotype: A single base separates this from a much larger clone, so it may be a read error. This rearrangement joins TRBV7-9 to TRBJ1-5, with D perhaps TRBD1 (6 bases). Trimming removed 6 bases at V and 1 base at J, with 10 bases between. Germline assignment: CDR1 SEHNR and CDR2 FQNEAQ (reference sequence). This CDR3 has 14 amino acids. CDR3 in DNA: TGTGCCAGCAGTCATCAGGGGAGCAATCAGCCCCAGCATTTT. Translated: CASSHQGSNQPQHF.

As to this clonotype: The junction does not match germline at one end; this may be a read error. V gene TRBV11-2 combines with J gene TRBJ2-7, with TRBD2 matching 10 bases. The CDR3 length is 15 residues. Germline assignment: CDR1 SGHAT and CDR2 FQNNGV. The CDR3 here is CAISLRTSGYNKHYF. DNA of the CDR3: TGTGCCATCAGCTTAAGGACTAGCGGTTACAATAAGCACTACTTC.

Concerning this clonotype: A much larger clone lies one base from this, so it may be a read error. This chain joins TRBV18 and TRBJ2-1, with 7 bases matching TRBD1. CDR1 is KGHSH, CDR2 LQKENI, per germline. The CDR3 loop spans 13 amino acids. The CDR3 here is CSSSLGQANEQFF. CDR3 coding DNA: TGTTCCAGCTCACTTGGACAGGCCAATGAGCAGTTCTTC.

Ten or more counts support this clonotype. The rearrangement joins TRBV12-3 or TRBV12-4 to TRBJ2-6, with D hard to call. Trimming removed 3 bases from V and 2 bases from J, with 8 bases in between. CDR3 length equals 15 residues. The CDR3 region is CASSFAVTGANVLTF. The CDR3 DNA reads TGTGCCAGCAGTTTTGCGGTGACTGGGGCCAACGTCCTGACTTTC.

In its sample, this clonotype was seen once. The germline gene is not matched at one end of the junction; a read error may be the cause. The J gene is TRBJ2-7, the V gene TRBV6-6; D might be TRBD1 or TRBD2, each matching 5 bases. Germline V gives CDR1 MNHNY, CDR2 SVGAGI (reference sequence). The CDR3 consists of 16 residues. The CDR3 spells CASSYSGRRSSYDQYF. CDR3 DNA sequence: TGTGCCAGCAGTTACTCGGGACGGAGGAGTTCCTACGATCAGTACTTC.

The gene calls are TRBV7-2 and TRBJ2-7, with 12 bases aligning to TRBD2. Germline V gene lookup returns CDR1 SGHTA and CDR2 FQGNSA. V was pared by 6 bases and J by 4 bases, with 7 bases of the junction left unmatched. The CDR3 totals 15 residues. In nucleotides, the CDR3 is TGTGCCAGCAGGTCCGGACTAGCGGGAATGTACGAGCAGTACTTC. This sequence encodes CASRSGLAGMYEQYF.

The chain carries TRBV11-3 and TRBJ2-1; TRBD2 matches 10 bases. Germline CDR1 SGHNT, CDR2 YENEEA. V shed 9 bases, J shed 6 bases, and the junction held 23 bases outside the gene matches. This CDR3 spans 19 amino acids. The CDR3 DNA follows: TGTGCCAGTAGCGCCGGACAGGGAGGACTAGCGGCAGGATTCAATGAGCAGTTCTTC. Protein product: CASSAGQGGLAAGFNEQFF.